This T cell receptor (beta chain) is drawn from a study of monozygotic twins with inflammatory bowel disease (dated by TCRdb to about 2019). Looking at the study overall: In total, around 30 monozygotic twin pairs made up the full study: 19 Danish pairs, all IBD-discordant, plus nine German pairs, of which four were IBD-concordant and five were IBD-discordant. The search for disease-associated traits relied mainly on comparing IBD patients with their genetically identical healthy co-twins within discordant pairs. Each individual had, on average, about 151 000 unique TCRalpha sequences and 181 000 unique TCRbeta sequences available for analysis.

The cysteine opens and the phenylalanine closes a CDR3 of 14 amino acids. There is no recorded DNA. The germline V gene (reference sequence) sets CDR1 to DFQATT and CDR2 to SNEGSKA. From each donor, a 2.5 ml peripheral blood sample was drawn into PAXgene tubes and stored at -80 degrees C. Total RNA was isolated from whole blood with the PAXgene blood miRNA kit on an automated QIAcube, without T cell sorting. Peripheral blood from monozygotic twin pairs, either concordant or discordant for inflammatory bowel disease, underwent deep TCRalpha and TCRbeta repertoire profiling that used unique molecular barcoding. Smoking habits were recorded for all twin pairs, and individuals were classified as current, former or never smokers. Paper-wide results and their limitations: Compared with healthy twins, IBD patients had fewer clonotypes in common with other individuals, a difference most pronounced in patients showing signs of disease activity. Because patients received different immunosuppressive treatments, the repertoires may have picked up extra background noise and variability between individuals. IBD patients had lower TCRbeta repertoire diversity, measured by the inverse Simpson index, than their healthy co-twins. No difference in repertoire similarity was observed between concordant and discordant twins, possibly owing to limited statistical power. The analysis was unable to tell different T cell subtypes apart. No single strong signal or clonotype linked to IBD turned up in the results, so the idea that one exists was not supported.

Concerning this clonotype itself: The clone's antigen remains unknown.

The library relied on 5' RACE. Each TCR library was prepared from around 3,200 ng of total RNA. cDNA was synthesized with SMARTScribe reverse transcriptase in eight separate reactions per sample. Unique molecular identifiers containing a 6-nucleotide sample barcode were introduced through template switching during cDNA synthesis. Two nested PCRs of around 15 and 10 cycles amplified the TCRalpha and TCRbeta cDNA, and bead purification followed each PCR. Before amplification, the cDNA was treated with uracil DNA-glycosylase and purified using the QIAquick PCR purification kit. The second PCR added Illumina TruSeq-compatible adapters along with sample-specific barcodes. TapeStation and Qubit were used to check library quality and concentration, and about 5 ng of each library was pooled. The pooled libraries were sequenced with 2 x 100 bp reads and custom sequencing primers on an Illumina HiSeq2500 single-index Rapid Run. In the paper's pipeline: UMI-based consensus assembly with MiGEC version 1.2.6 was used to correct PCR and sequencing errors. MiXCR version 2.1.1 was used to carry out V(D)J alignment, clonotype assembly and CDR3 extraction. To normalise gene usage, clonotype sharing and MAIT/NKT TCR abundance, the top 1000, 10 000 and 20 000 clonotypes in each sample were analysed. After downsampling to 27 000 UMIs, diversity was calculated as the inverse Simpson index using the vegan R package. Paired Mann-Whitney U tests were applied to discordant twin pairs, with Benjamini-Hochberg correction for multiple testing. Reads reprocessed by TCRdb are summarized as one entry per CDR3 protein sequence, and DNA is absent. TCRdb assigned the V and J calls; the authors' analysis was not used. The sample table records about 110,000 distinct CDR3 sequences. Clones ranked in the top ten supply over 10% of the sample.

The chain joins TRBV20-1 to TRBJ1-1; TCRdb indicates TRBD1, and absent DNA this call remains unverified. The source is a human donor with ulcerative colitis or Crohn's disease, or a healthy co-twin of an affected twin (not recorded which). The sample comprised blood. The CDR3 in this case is CSASRDLGTTEAFF.